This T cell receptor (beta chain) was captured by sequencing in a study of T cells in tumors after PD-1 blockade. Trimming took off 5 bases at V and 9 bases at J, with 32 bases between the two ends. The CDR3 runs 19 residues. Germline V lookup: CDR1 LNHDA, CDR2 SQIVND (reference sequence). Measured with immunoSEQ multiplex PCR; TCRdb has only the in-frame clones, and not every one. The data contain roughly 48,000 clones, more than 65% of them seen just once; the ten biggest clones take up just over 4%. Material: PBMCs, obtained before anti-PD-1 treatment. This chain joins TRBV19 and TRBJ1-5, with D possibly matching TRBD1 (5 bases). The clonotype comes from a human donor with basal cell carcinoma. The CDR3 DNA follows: TGTGCCAGTAGTGATCTGATCGGAGGGGCCACTCCTTCGGGTTCGCCCCAGCATTTT. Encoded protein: CASSDLIGGATPSGSPQHF. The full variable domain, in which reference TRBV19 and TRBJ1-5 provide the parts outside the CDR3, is DGGITQSPKYLFRKEGQNVTLSCEQNLNHDAMYWYRQDPGQGLRLIYYSQIVNDFQKGDIAEGYSVSREKKESFPLTVTSAQKNPTAFYLCASSDLIGGATPSGSPQHFGDGTRLSIL.